One TCR beta chain is described in this entry. The antigen is undetermined. Stable hyperthyroidism: no ophthalmopathy progression over 18 months of follow-up. Fresh peripheral blood, roughly 10 ml, was the source of the PBMCs. Template material for amplifying TCR beta CDR3 regions consisted of RNA transcripts. First-round RT-PCR of the TCR CDR3 relied on the HTBI primer set. TCRdb re-derived calls from the multiplex PCR reads in MiXCR, one entry per CDR3 protein. The sample gives hundreds of thousands of distinct CDR3 sequences, 12% to 15% of which show up once; 10% is in the top ten. This sample stems from a study of T cells in Graves' hyperthyroidism and ophthalmopathy. The ends lost 0 bases at V and 4 bases at J; junction bases unmatched: 14. Germline V CDR1 and CDR2: LGHNA, YNFKEQ. This CDR3 is built from 19 residues. Study results and limitations: Ophthalmopathy prediction by the model preceded onset by a median approximately six months. Among thyroid clonotypes expanded above 0.001, most also appeared in blood.

The chain has TRBV4-2 and TRBJ2-5; 10 bases match TRBD2. The material sequenced was blood. The sequence was obtained from a woman younger than 35 with Graves' hyperthyroidism. CDR3 protein: CASSQDREEREGRPETQYF. The DNA for the CDR3 is TGTGCCAGCAGCCAAGATCGGGAGGAGCGGGAGGGCCGCCCAGAGACCCAGTACTTC.